These 19 T cell receptor beta chains were sequenced from one sample in a study of T cells in Graves' hyperthyroidism and ophthalmopathy. Amplification of TCR beta CDR3 regions was performed using RNA transcripts as template. HTBI primers were employed in a first-round RT-PCR of the TCR CDR3. TCRdb re-derived calls from the multiplex PCR reads in MiXCR, one entry per CDR3 protein. This table has approximately 560,000 distinct CDR3 sequences, 15% to 18% appearing once. Input material: blood. Source of these receptors: a woman aged 30 to 39 with Graves' hyperthyroidism.

This clonotype occurred a few times. This sequence joins TRBV30 and TRBJ1-6; D gene ambiguous. V was clipped by 4 bases and J by 7 bases, with 11 bases between them. In germline, CDR1 is GTSNPN, CDR2 SVGIG (reference sequence). The CDR3 runs to 13 residues. CDR3 nucleotides: TGTGCCTGGACTTTGTCAAGAAATTCACCCCTCCACTTT. Translated, it gives CAWTLSRNSPLHF.

The V call is TRBV7-9, the J call TRBJ2-4; 10 positions agree with TRBD1. Unmatched junction bases numbered 2, after V lost 1 base and J lost 2 bases. Germline values: CDR1 SEHNR, CDR2 FQNEAQ (reference sequence). The CDR3 is made up of 16 amino acids. The CDR3 DNA sequence: TGTGCCAGCAGCTTAGGGGACAGGGGTTCCAAAAACATTCAGTACTTC. Its translation is CASSLGDRGSKNIQYF.

The sample holds a few counts of this clonotype. At one end the junction does not follow the germline gene, possibly because of a read error. The rearrangement joins TRBV5-6 to TRBJ2-2; 10 bases are shared with TRBD2. Per germline, CDR1 SGHDT and CDR2 YYEEEE. The CDR3 spans 19 residues. The CDR3 DNA is TGCGCCAGCAGCCTAAGACCGGGACTAGCGACCCCGAACACCGGGGAGCTGTTTTTT. It yields the protein CASSLRPGLATPNTGELFF. Supplemented by reference TRBV5-6 and TRBJ2-2, the full variable domain reads DAGVTQSPTHLIKTRGQQVTLRCSPKSGHDTVSWYQQALGQGPQFIFQYYEEEERQRGNFPDRFSGHQFPNYSSELNVNALLLGDSALYLCASSLRPGLATPNTGELFFGEGSRLTVL.

This clonotype was seen many times. The chain joins TRBV24-1 to TRBJ2-1, with no clear D. CDR3 size: 13 residues. Trimming stripped 12 bases from V and 4 bases from J, with 15 bases between. CDR1 is KGHDR and CDR2 is SFDVKD in the germline V gene. CDR3 residues: CAASSYKYNEQFF. Here the CDR3 DNA reads TGTGCCGCATCGTCCTACAAATACAATGAGCAGTTCTTC.

V gene TRBV19 combines with J gene TRBJ2-3; the match to TRBD2 covers 14 bases. V was pared by 5 bases and J by 4 bases, with 5 bases of the junction left unmatched. The CDR3 is 16 amino acids. Germline assignment: CDR1 LNHDA and CDR2 SQIVND (reference sequence). CDR3 nucleotides: TGTGCCAGTAGTCTCGGGACTAGCGGGGGCCCAGATACGCAGTATTTT. Residues: CASSLGTSGGPDTQYF.

This clonotype was counted ten times or more. The gene calls are TRBV20-1 and TRBJ1-6; D not resolved. The CDR3 length is 17 residues. Germline lookup yields CDR1 DFQATT and CDR2 SNEGSKA (reference sequence). V lost 0 bases and J 6 bases, leaving 18 bases between the germline ends. Here the CDR3 DNA reads TGCAGTGCTAGAGAATGGGATGGGGATGTCCGTAATTCACCCCTCCACTTT. It yields the protein CSAREWDGDVRNSPLHF.

Only a few counts were recorded for this clonotype. The rearrangement joins TRBV25-1 to TRBJ2-1; D may be TRBD2 (7 bases). This CDR3 has 16 amino acids. Germline CDR1 is MGHDK and CDR2 is SYGVNS. V was cut by 1 base and J by 3 bases, with 13 bases left in between. CDR3 coding DNA: TGTGCCAGCAGTGAATTTGGGGGCGGGAGCTACAATGAGCAGTTCTTC. This gives the protein CASSEFGGGSYNEQFF.

This clonotype was picked up a small number of times. The V call is TRBV10-3, the J call TRBJ2-1; 8 nucleotides line up with TRBD1. Germline values: CDR1 ENHRY, CDR2 SYGVKD. The CDR3 length is 13 residues. Trimming at V came to 6 bases and at J to 5 bases, leaving 3 bases not matched to a gene. The CDR3 is CAISGDRNNEQFF. DNA of the CDR3: TGTGCCATCAGCGGGGACAGGAACAATGAGCAGTTCTTC.

Worth noting for this clonotype: A much bigger clone sits one base away, suggesting this may be a read error. The chain couples TRBV28 to TRBJ2-1; 8 positions agree with TRBD2. The assigned J gene may be wrong: the sequence end matches TRBJ2-7 better. The CDR3 is 15 amino acids. Germline V gene sequence: CDR1 MDHEN, CDR2 SYDVKM. The CDR3 loop is CASTTPREGHNEQYF. The CDR3 region has the DNA TGTGCCAGCACCACCCCCCGGGAGGGCCACAATGAGCAGTACTTC.

The table lists this clonotype with a few counts. The chain employs TRBV19 and TRBJ2-7; tentative D call: TRBD2 (7 bases). Deletions cut 6 bases from V and 2 bases from J, with 14 bases between. The CDR3 sequence is 14 residues long. The germline CDR1 and CDR2 sequences are LNHDA and SQIVND (reference sequence). DNA of the CDR3: TGTGCCAGTAGCGGCCGAGGGGGGGCCTACGAGCAGTACTTC. Translated: CASSGRGGAYEQYF. The variable domain in full, completed from reference TRBV19 and TRBJ2-7, reads DGGITQSPKYLFRKEGQNVTLSCEQNLNHDAMYWYRQDPGQGLRLIYYSQIVNDFQKGDIAEGYSVSREKKESFPLTVTSAQKNPTAFYLCASSGRGGAYEQYFGPGTRLTVT.

Details on this clonotype: At one of its ends the junction is not consistent with the germline gene, which may arise from a read error. The chain couples TRBV6-1 to TRBJ1-2, with TRBD1 matching over 11 bases. The CDR3 loop spans 15 amino acids. Germline CDR1 reads MNHNS; CDR2 reads SASEGT. The CDR3, as DNA: TGTGCCAGCAGGGCCGGGACAGGGGGACTCTATAGCTACACCTTC. Its protein product is CASRAGTGGLYSYTF.

The rearrangement links TRBV30 to TRBJ2-1, with 12 bases identical to TRBD2. CDR1 GTSNPN and CDR2 SVGIG come from the germline V gene (reference sequence). The J segment lost 7 bases and the V segment lost 3 bases, leaving 13 bases of the junction unmatched. This CDR3 spans 17 amino acids. This CDR3 is CAWSISRTSGMGNEQFF. CDR3 bases: TGTGCCTGGAGCATAAGTAGGACTAGCGGGATGGGGAATGAGCAGTTCTTC.

This chain links TRBV30 with TRBJ2-1, with 9 bases that match TRBD2. CDR1 GTSNPN and CDR2 SVGIG come from the germline V gene (reference sequence). V shed 2 bases and J 2 bases; nucleotides not matched to a gene: 4. The CDR3 sequence is 15 residues long. The CDR3 loop reads CAWSRLADTYNEQFF. DNA for the CDR3: TGTGCCTGGAGTAGACTAGCGGATACCTACAATGAGCAGTTCTTC.

This clonotype has a count of ten or more. This chain joins TRBV12-3 or TRBV12-4 and TRBJ2-4; no firm D call. The V end lost 6 bases, the J end lost 6 bases, and 15 bases lay between the germline ends. This CDR3 is built from 14 residues. CDR3 in DNA: TGTGCCAGCAGCCAAGGCTGGGCTGCAAACATTCAGTACTTC. It codes for CASSQGWAANIQYF.

This clonotype has ten or more counts. The chain employs TRBV28 and TRBJ2-4; D perhaps matches TRBD2 (5 bases). Deletions cut 5 bases from V and 6 bases from J, with 17 bases between. The CDR3 sequence is 15 residues long. Germline V gives CDR1 MDHEN, CDR2 SYDVKM. Here the CDR3 reads CASSPPGLNRNIQYF. The CDR3, as DNA: TGTGCCAGCAGTCCACCCGGACTTAACCGAAACATTCAGTACTTC.

Regarding this clonotype: This may be a read error, as it is one base from a much larger clone. This sequence joins TRBV11-2 and TRBJ2-7, with D unclear. The germline CDR1 and CDR2 sequences are SGHAT and FQNNGV. Deletions cut 5 bases from V and 0 bases from J, with 11 bases between. The CDR3 loop spans 14 amino acids. In DNA form, the CDR3 reads TGTGCCAGCAGCGAGCTAGAGAGCTCCTACGAGCAGTACTTC. Translation: CASSELESSYEQYF.

This clonotype was picked up many times. This chain links TRBV7-3 with TRBJ2-5; possible D gene TRBD2, 5 bases. This CDR3 has 14 amino acids. Deletions cut 5 bases from V and 2 bases from J, with 12 bases between. CDR1 is SGHTA and CDR2 is FQGTGA in the germline V gene. The CDR3 DNA sequence: TGTGCCAGCAGCCTCAACGGGGATCAAGAGACCCAGTACTTC. The encoded protein is CASSLNGDQETQYF.

This clonotype was observed a few times. The chain recombines TRBV19 with TRBJ1-2, with 9 bases fitting TRBD1. Trimming took 8 bases from V and 6 from J; bases not matched to a gene: 10. Germline V gene sequence: CDR1 LNHDA, CDR2 SQIVND (reference sequence). This CDR3 is built from 14 residues. This chain's CDR3 is CASRRGTGQDGYTF. CDR3 in DNA: TGTGCCAGTCGACGGGGGACAGGGCAGGATGGCTACACCTTC. Together with reference TRBV19 and TRBJ1-2, the CDR3 gives the full variable domain: DGGITQSPKYLFRKEGQNVTLSCEQNLNHDAMYWYRQDPGQGLRLIYYSQIVNDFQKGDIAEGYSVSREKKESFPLTVTSAQKNPTAFYLCASRRGTGQDGYTFGSGTRLTVV.

There are a few counts of this clonotype. J is TRBJ1-1 and V is TRBV7-6, with TRBD1 identical over 7 bases. Germline V gene data show CDR1 as SGHVS and CDR2 as FNYEAQ. V gave up 4 bases and J gave up 0 bases; unmatched junction bases: 5. This CDR3 region has 15 residues. CDR3 nucleotide sequence: TGTGCCAGCAGCTCCTCACAGGGGATGAACACTGAAGCTTTCTTT. Protein: CASSSSQGMNTEAFF.